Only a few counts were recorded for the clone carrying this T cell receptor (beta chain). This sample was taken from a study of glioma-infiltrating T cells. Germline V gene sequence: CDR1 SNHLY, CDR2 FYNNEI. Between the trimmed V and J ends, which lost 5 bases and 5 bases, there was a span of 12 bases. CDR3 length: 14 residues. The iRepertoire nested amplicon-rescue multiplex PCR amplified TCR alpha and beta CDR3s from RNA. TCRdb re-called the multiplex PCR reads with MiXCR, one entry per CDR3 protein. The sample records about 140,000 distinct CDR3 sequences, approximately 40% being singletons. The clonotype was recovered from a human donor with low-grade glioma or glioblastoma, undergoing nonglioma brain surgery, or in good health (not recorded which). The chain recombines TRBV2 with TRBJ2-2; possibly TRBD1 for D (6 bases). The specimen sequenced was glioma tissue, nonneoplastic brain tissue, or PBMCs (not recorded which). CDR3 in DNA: TGTGCCAGCAGTACAAACAGGGATACCGGGGAGCTGTTTTTT. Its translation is CASSTNRDTGELFF.